These 8 T cell receptor beta chains were all obtained from the same sample, sequenced in a study of T cell repertoires in cytomegalovirus infection (dated by TCRdb to 2018 to 2020). The antigens of these receptors remain unknown. This sample was sequenced with an Illumina HiSeq 1500. TCRdb reran the public reads through fastp at Q25 and MiXCR, keeping productive beta chains. Identical CDR3 protein sequences are pooled into one entry, listed with their most common genes and DNA. The sample yields about 900,000 distinct CDR3 sequences; roughly 30% were counted once. More than 12% of the sample lies in the top ten. What this sample's treatment or condition label stands for: in vitro stimulation with specific CMV peptide epitopes to enrich CMV-specific T cells. Sample: cultured CD8+ T cells from PBMCs, taken from culture after CMV antigen stimulation. These receptors were obtained from a human donor in good health (CMV status not recorded). Some clones in this sample may be carry-over from other donors' samples.

On this clonotype itself: One base away lies a much larger clone, so this may be a sequencing read error. J is TRBJ1-1 and V is TRBV7-3, with D perhaps TRBD1 (6 bases). The germline CDR1 and CDR2 sequences are SGHTA and FQGTGA. The CDR3 consists of 15 residues. The CDR3 nucleotides are TGTGCCAGCAGCTTAAGTACAGGGTTGAACACTGAAGCTTCCTTT. This gives the protein CASSLSTGLNTEASF.

This clonotype was seen a few times. The chain has TRBV5-6 and TRBJ2-7, with TRBD2 matching over 7 bases. The junction had 7 bases not matched to a gene; V was cut back by 0 bases and J by 7 bases. Germline V gives CDR1 SGHDT, CDR2 YYEEEE. CDR3 length equals 14 residues. The CDR3 region has the DNA TGTGCCAGCAGCTTGGCGGGGGGATTAGATGAGCAGTACTTC. It specifies CASSLAGGLDEQYF.

The rearrangement links TRBV5-1 to TRBJ2-7; perhaps TRBD2 as D (6 bases). V was clipped by 3 bases and J by 6 bases, with 16 bases between them. The length of the CDR3 is 14 residues. CDR1 and CDR2 (germline): SGHRS, YFSETQ. The CDR3 is CASSSRAGNGEQYF. Here the CDR3 DNA reads TGCGCCAGCAGCTCCCGTGCGGGGAACGGCGAGCAGTACTTC.

The chain is built from TRBV6-1 and TRBJ1-2; a possible D gene is TRBD1 (6 bases). The V and J ends lost 1 base and 4 bases respectively, with 13 bases between them. This CDR3 has 15 amino acids. Germline V gene data show CDR1 as MNHNS and CDR2 as SASEGT. CDR3 DNA sequence: TGTGCCAGCAGTGAAGGCCCAGGGGCGGTCTATGGCTACACCTTC. Its translation is CASSEGPGAVYGYTF.

The table lists this clonotype with a few counts. DNA for the CDR3: TGTGCCAGCAGGGCGTGGAACACTGAAGCTTTCTTT. Translating it yields CASRAWNTEAFF. The genes are TRBV6-5 and TRBJ1-1; D is unresolved. The CDR3 spans 12 residues. Trimming removed 6 bases at V and 1 base at J, with 6 bases between. CDR1 and CDR2 (germline): MNHEY, SVGAGI.

This chain uses TRBV6-6 with TRBJ1-4; a possible D gene is TRBD1 (6 bases). This CDR3 is 17 amino acids long. Looked up from germline, CDR1 is MNHNY and CDR2 is SVGAGI (reference sequence). With 4 bases removed from V and 0 bases from J, the gap between germline ends came to 15 bases. DNA for the CDR3: TGTGCCAGCAGTTTATCTCCACGGACAGCAACTAATGAAAAACTGTTTTTT. Its translation: CASSLSPRTATNEKLFF.

This sequence joins TRBV20-1 and TRBJ2-7, with no clear D. The germline gives CDR1 DFQATT, CDR2 SNEGSKA (reference sequence). Trimming shortened V by 6 bases and J by 1 base, and 4 bases separated the two germline ends. This CDR3 has 10 residues. The CDR3 DNA reads as TGCAGTGCGCTGTCCTACGAGCAGTACTTC. Translated: CSALSYEQYF.

The table lists this clonotype with a few counts. The rearrangement joins TRBV28 to TRBJ2-5; D ambiguous. V lost 1 base and J 5 bases, leaving 8 bases between the germline ends. Germline assignment: CDR1 MDHEN and CDR2 SYDVKM. The CDR3 extends over 13 amino acids. CDR3 loop: CASSLLQWETQYF. The CDR3 DNA reads TGTGCCAGCAGTTTATTGCAGTGGGAGACCCAGTACTTC.